This record concerns one T cell receptor beta chain sequence. These data are taken from a study of CD8 T cells in Susac syndrome. Sequencing targeted TCR beta in T cells from blood (CD8+ and CD4+). RNA amounts of about 0.5 to 1 ug underwent reverse transcription with random hexamers. MiXCR, applied by TCRdb to the immunoSEQ multiplex PCR reads, yields one record per CDR3 protein. Here the sample spans 200,000 to 250,000 distinct CDR3 sequences, nearly 97% being singletons. The germline V gene has CDR1 SGHRS and CDR2 YFSETQ. The CDR3 loop spans 14 amino acids. V was cut by 2 bases and J by 2 bases, with 11 bases left in between.

The rearrangement links TRBV5-1 to TRBJ2-7, with D perhaps matching TRBD1 (5 bases). The sequence was obtained from a human donor with multiple sclerosis. Material: CD4+ T cells from PBMCs. DNA of the CDR3: TGCGCCAGCAGCTTTGGACGGACACCCTACGAGCAGTACTTC. It encodes CASSFGRTPYEQYF.